The 22 T cell receptor beta chains below were found in one sample sequenced in a study of blood T cell repertoires in COVID-19. This table comes from immunoSEQ multiplex PCR, and its TCRdb copy is limited to in-frame clones, with some not included. The sample has over 150,000 clones, 85% seen once; the top ten hold 6.2%. Sequenced sample: PBMCs or T cells enriched from blood (not recorded which). These receptors came from a man aged 35-49 years who had recovered from COVID-19.

The CDR3 sequence is CASREGNEQFF. The CDR3 DNA sequence: TGCGCCAGCAGGGAGGGGAATGAGCAGTTCTTC. The J gene is TRBJ2-1, the V gene TRBV5-1; possible D gene TRBD2, 6 bases. This CDR3 region has 11 residues. From germline, CDR1 is SGHRS and CDR2 YFSETQ. Trimming took off 5 bases at V and 7 bases at J, with 7 bases between the two ends. The full variable domain, its missing parts supplied by reference TRBV5-1 and TRBJ2-1, is KAGVTQTPRYLIKTRGQQVTLSCSPISGHRSVSWYQQTPGQGLQFLFEYFSETQRNKGNFPGRFSGRQFSNSRSEMNVSTLELGDSALYLCASREGNEQFFGPGTRLTVL.

This sequence joins TRBV5-4 and TRBJ2-2; D remains ambiguous. Germline assignment: CDR1 SGHNT and CDR2 YYREEE (reference sequence). The CDR3 extends over 16 amino acids. V lost 4 bases, J lost 8 bases, and 21 bases lay in between. CDR3: CASSPAGVRPVGELFF. CDR3 nucleotides: TGTGCCAGCAGCCCTGCCGGAGTGCGCCCTGTGGGGGAGCTGTTTTTT.

The gene calls are TRBV21-1 and TRBJ2-3; the table's D gene call, TRBD2, was not cross checked with the DNA. TRBV21-1 is a listed pseudogene. This CDR3 has 16 amino acids. The CDR3 loop reads CASSTCRRGGPDTQYF. The CDR3 DNA reads as TGTGCCAGCAGCACCTGTCGCCGGGGGGGACCAGATACGCAGTATTTT.

The genes are TRBV19 and TRBJ1-1, with D maybe TRBD1 (6 bases). V lost 9 bases and J 7 bases, leaving 21 bases between the germline ends. The CDR3 is 14 residues long. The germline V gene encodes CDR1 LNHDA and CDR2 SQIVND (reference sequence). The CDR3 region is CASQVTWGPHEAFF. Written as DNA, the CDR3 is TGTGCCAGCCAAGTCACGTGGGGGCCGCATGAAGCTTTCTTT.

The rearrangement links TRBV6-5 to TRBJ2-1; weak D call: TRBD2 (6 bases). The CDR3 loop spans 15 amino acids. V gave up 4 bases and J gave up 8 bases, with 18 bases separating them. Germline-derived CDR1 and CDR2 are MNHEY and SVGAGI. The CDR3 here is CASSSYGRSGDEQFF. In DNA form, the CDR3 reads TGTGCCAGCAGTTCATACGGGAGATCGGGCGATGAGCAGTTCTTC.

The rearrangement links TRBV5-4 to TRBJ2-7, with D perhaps matching TRBD2 (5 bases). The CDR3 consists of 16 residues. V lost 2 bases and J 6 bases, leaving 21 bases between the germline ends. The germline V gene encodes CDR1 SGHNT and CDR2 YYREEE (reference sequence). CDR3 coding DNA: TGTGCCAGCAGCTTTTCCGAGGGATGGGCGACCTCCGAGCAGTACTTC. It specifies CASSFSEGWATSEQYF.

The gene calls are TRBV5-6 and TRBJ2-7; 8 bases align to TRBD2. V shed 2 bases, J shed 4 bases, and the junction held 11 bases outside the gene matches. The CDR3 length is 16 residues. CDR1 and CDR2 from the germline V gene are SGHDT and YYEEEE. The DNA of the CDR3 is TGTGCCAGCAGCTTTGCGCGTGGAGCGGGAGTTTACGAGCAGTACTTC. Translating it yields CASSFARGAGVYEQYF.

This clone was picked up a small number of times. The V and J genes are TRBV30 and TRBJ1-4, with 7 bases identical to TRBD1. Germline V gives CDR1 GTSNPN, CDR2 SVGIG (reference sequence). The V segment lost 0 bases and the J segment 5 bases; nucleotides outside the gene matches: 9. This CDR3 is 16 amino acids long. The CDR3 nucleotides are TGTGCCTGGAGTGTGTTTGAGGGGGCCCTCAATGAAAAACTGTTTTTT. Protein product: CAWSVFEGALNEKLFF.

This chain links TRBV7-3 with TRBJ2-2; 11 bases fit TRBD2. The J segment lost 0 bases and the V segment lost 5 bases, leaving 11 bases of the junction unmatched. CDR3 length: 19 amino acids. Germline CDR1 and CDR2: SGHTA and FQGTGA. For the CDR3, the DNA is TGTGCCAGCAGCGCTAGCGGGACTAGCGGCGGGACGAACACCGGGGAGCTGTTTTTT. The encoded protein is CASSASGTSGGTNTGELFF.

This clone has just one count. This sequence joins TRBV28 and TRBJ1-2, with TRBD1 matching 7 bases. Germline V lookup: CDR1 MDHEN, CDR2 SYDVKM. Germline trimming cut 6 bases from V and 4 bases from J; bases unmatched to any gene: 8. This CDR3 is built from 14 residues. The CDR3 DNA follows: TGTGCCAGCAGGCAGGGGGGAAGCGCCTATGGCTACACCTTC. Its protein is CASRQGGSAYGYTF.

This rearrangement joins TRBV11-2 to TRBJ2-2, with D unclear. There are 13 residues in the CDR3. Trimming took 6 bases from V and 0 from J, leaving 5 bases between them. Germline loops: CDR1 SGHAT, CDR2 FQNNGV. CDR3 bases: TGTGCCAGCAGACTGCCGAACACCGGGGAGCTGTTTTTT. Translating it yields CASRLPNTGELFF.

This rearrangement joins TRBV9 to TRBJ2-1; D not resolved. The V end was cut by 1 base, the J end by 4 bases, with 9 bases between. The germline V gene encodes CDR1 SGDLS and CDR2 YYNGEE. The CDR3 consists of 14 residues. The CDR3 region is CASSVSSTYNEQFF. The CDR3 nucleotides are TGTGCCAGCAGCGTATCCTCCACATACAATGAGCAGTTCTTC.

The rearrangement links TRBV3-1 (or the pseudogene TRBV3-2) to TRBJ1-2; D not certain. Trimming removed 5 bases from V and 6 bases from J, with 7 bases in between. Germline loops: CDR1 LGHDT, CDR2 YNNKEL (reference sequence). The CDR3 length is 11 residues. The CDR3 coding sequence is TGTGCCAGCAGCTCTTCGGATGGCTACACCTTC. Translated: CASSSSDGYTF.

The chain joins TRBV5-1 to TRBJ2-1; possibly TRBD2 for D (5 bases). Looked up from germline, CDR1 is SGHRS and CDR2 is YFSETQ. V was pared by 0 bases and J by 0 bases, with 10 bases between. CDR3 size: 16 residues. This CDR3 reads CASSLAGMLSYNEQFF. DNA for the CDR3: TGCGCCAGCAGCTTGGCCGGGATGCTCTCCTACAATGAGCAGTTCTTC.

V gene TRBV28 combines with J gene TRBJ2-7, with 7 bases matching TRBD1. CDR1 MDHEN and CDR2 SYDVKM come from the germline V gene. CDR3 length equals 14 residues. V was clipped by 7 bases and J by 8 bases; unmatched bases: 14. CDR3 in amino acids: CASKERGDRSQQYF. As DNA, the CDR3 is TGTGCCAGCAAGGAGAGAGGGGACAGAAGCCAGCAGTACTTC.

The chain employs TRBV2 and TRBJ1-5; D is undetermined. The CDR3 totals 12 residues. V lost 4 bases, J lost 5 bases, and 6 bases lay in between. Germline CDR1 and CDR2: SNHLY and FYNNEI. The CDR3 region is CASSVDHQPQHF. CDR3 nucleotides: TGTGCCAGCAGTGTAGATCATCAGCCCCAGCATTTT.

This clone was counted once. This chain joins TRBV19 and TRBJ1-4; D is unclear. The length of the CDR3 is 18 residues. Germline CDR1 is LNHDA and CDR2 is SQIVND (reference sequence). V was pared by 5 bases and J by 0 bases, with 19 bases between. CDR3 loop: CASSPRREYSATNEKLFF. The CDR3 region has the DNA TGTGCCAGTAGTCCGCGAAGAGAGTACAGTGCAACTAATGAAAAACTGTTTTTT.

The V call is TRBV4-1, the J call TRBJ1-5; possible D gene TRBD1, 5 bases. The CDR3 sequence is 14 residues long. The ends were cut back, 3 bases at V and 6 bases at J, with 12 bases in the middle. Germline CDR1 and CDR2: MGHRA and YSYEKL. CDR3 region: CASSQQSTGQPQHF. In nucleotides, the CDR3 is TGCGCCAGCAGCCAGCAGAGCACAGGTCAGCCCCAGCATTTT.

The CDR3 reads CAVTHPTTSYEQYF. CDR3 nucleotides: TGTGCCGTAACCCATCCTACGACATCCTACGAGCAGTACTTC. This rearrangement joins TRBV7-9 to TRBJ2-7; no reliable D call. Trimming removed 11 bases from V and 1 base from J, with 18 bases in between. CDR1 is SEHNR and CDR2 is FQNEAQ in the germline V gene (reference sequence). The CDR3 length is 14 residues.

V is TRBV11-3 and J is TRBJ1-1; D ambiguous. V shed 0 bases and J shed 10 bases, with 15 bases lying between them. The CDR3 totals 14 residues. From germline, CDR1 is SGHNT and CDR2 YENEEA. This chain's CDR3 is CASSLDRGGSGAFF. Written as DNA, the CDR3 is TGTGCCAGCAGCTTAGATCGGGGAGGGTCAGGAGCTTTCTTT.

The chain couples TRBV27 to TRBJ2-5; 8 positions agree with TRBD2. There are 13 residues in the CDR3. CDR1 and CDR2 (germline): MNHEY, SMNVEV (reference sequence). V lost 6 bases, J lost 4 bases, and 4 bases stayed unmatched. CDR3 region: CASSRTSLETQYF. The DNA of the CDR3 is TGTGCCAGCAGCCGGACTAGCTTAGAGACCCAGTACTTC.

CDR3 loop: CASSQVLGLGNYGYTF. The CDR3 DNA reads TGTGCCAGCAGCCAGGTCTTGGGACTCGGTAACTATGGCTACACCTTC. V gene TRBV7-9 combines with J gene TRBJ1-2, with TRBD1 as a possible D gene (5 bases). Trimming shortened V by 5 bases and J by 1 base, and 17 bases separated the two germline ends. The CDR3 covers 16 residues. Per the germline V gene, CDR1 is SEHNR and CDR2 is FQNEAQ (reference sequence).